Below, 27 T cell receptor beta chains from the same sample are listed, as sequenced in a study of blood T cell repertoires in COVID-19. The table came from immunoSEQ multiplex PCR; TCRdb's copy has only in-frame clones and leaves some out. The table includes under 200,000 clones, approximately 80% detected once. The sample was peripheral blood. These receptor sequences come from a human donor in a cohort sampled during active COVID-19.

The chain employs TRBV4-3 and TRBJ1-5, with D perhaps matching TRBD1 (5 bases). In germline, CDR1 is LGHNA, CDR2 YSLEER. This CDR3 has 15 residues. The V end was cut by 0 bases, the J end by 5 bases, with 11 bases between. The CDR3: CASSQDRGKHQPQHF. DNA of the CDR3: TGCGCCAGCAGCCAAGATCGGGGGAAACATCAGCCCCAGCATTTT.

V gene TRBV6-6 combines with J gene TRBJ2-7; 7 nucleotides agree with TRBD2. CDR3 length equals 16 residues. Germline values: CDR1 MNHNY, CDR2 SVGAGI (reference sequence). V was clipped by 6 bases and J by 7 bases; unmatched bases: 18. As DNA, the CDR3 is TGTGCCAGCAGCAGCCCTTCTAGCGGTAGGGAGGGTGAGCAGTACTTC. This encodes CASSSPSSGREGEQYF.

V gene TRBV28 combines with J gene TRBJ1-2; a possible D gene is TRBD1 (5 bases). Trimming removed 8 bases from V and 0 bases from J, with 13 bases in between. Germline V gene lookup returns CDR1 MDHEN and CDR2 SYDVKM. The CDR3 length is 14 residues. CDR3 protein: CASGGSEANYGYTF. For the CDR3, the DNA is TGTGCCAGCGGGGGGTCGGAGGCTAACTATGGCTACACCTTC.

This chain links TRBV15 with TRBJ1-1; D is undetermined. This CDR3 has 12 residues. Germline CDR1 reads LNHNV; CDR2 reads YYDKDF (reference sequence). V was shortened by 0 bases and J by 5 bases, with 4 bases between the two germline ends. CDR3 nucleotide sequence: TGTGCCACCAGCAGAGATCAGACTGAAGCTTTCTTT. Translating gives CATSRDQTEAFF.

This clone was detected a few times. The rearrangement links TRBV6-2 or TRBV6-3 to TRBJ1-6; perhaps TRBD1 as D (5 bases). There are 15 residues in the CDR3. V was shortened by 5 bases and J by 0 bases, with 8 bases between the two germline ends. From germline, CDR1 is MNHEY and CDR2 SVGEGT. The CDR3 region is CASSRGSSYNSPLHF. In DNA form, the CDR3 reads TGTGCCAGCAGTAGGGGAAGCTCCTATAATTCACCCCTCCACTTT.

This clone was observed a few times. The chain combines TRBV27 with TRBJ1-2; the match to TRBD1 covers 7 bases. CDR3 length equals 15 residues. CDR1 is MNHEY, CDR2 SMNVEV, per germline (reference sequence). Trimming cost V 5 bases and J 2 bases; bases outside gene matches: 8. The CDR3 nucleotides read TGTGCCAGCAGTCTAAATACAGGGGTCAACTATGGCTACACCTTC. It specifies CASSLNTGVNYGYTF.

The rearrangement links TRBV24-1 to TRBJ2-2; weak D call: TRBD1 (6 bases). The CDR3 runs to 16 residues. Germline-derived CDR1 and CDR2 are KGHDR and SFDVKD. V was shortened by 6 bases and J by 4 bases, with 17 bases between the two germline ends. CDR3 amino acids: CATSSTGQATTGELFF. The CDR3 coding sequence is TGTGCCACCAGTTCCACAGGGCAGGCCACCACCGGGGAGCTGTTTTTT.

This clone has only one observation. This sequence joins TRBV28 and TRBJ1-2; 10 positions agree with TRBD1. The CDR3 sequence is 12 residues long. Germline assignment: CDR1 MDHEN and CDR2 SYDVKM. The V gene end was trimmed by 7 bases and the J gene end by 10 bases; junction bases not matched to a gene: 6. The CDR3 spells CASTFRQGAYTF. CDR3 nucleotide sequence: TGTGCCAGCACCTTTCGACAGGGGGCCTACACCTTC.

V gene TRBV29-1 combines with J gene TRBJ1-1, with D possibly being TRBD1 (6 bases). The germline V gene encodes CDR1 SQVTM and CDR2 ANQGSEA. The ends were cut back, 5 bases at V and 1 base at J, with 8 bases in the middle. The CDR3 runs to 12 residues. CDR3 nucleotides: TGCAGCGTTTTACAGGGGAACACTGAAGCTTTCTTT. This encodes CSVLQGNTEAFF.

The J gene is TRBJ2-2, the V gene TRBV5-1; no clear D gene. This CDR3 is built from 16 residues. V was pared by 0 bases and J by 2 bases, with 11 bases between. Germline values: CDR1 SGHRS, CDR2 YFSETQ. CDR3 protein: CASSLDPAGNTGELFF. For the CDR3, the DNA is TGCGCCAGCAGCTTGGACCCGGCAGGAAACACCGGGGAGCTGTTTTTT.

Concerning this clone itself: Its ends do not fully match the called genes, so a read error is possible. The genes are TRBV7-7 and TRBJ2-3, with TRBD2 matching 7 bases. Germline V gene sequence: CDR1 SSHAT, CDR2 FNYEAQ (reference sequence). This CDR3 spans 14 amino acids. This chain's CDR3 is CASSLDRGADTQYF. The CDR3 DNA follows: TGTGCTAGCAGCTTAGATCGGGGGGCAGATACGCAGTATTTT. Complete variable domain (other parts from reference TRBV7-7 and TRBJ2-3): GAGVSQSPRYKVTKRGQDVTLRCDPISSHATLYWYQQALGQGPEFLTYFNYEAQPDKSGLPSDRFSAERPEGSISTLTIQRTEQRDSAMYRCASSLDRGADTQYFGPGTRLTVL.

The V and J genes are TRBV5-1 and TRBJ2-3; 13 bases are a match to TRBD2. Germline CDR1 and CDR2: SGHRS and YFSETQ. This CDR3 is built from 17 residues. J lost 0 bases, V lost 3 bases, and 4 bases had no gene match. The CDR3 DNA follows: TGCGCCAGCAGCTGGGGACTAGCGGGGTTTAGCACAGATACGCAGTATTTT. Translated, it gives CASSWGLAGFSTDTQYF.

In its sample, this clone was seen a few times. This rearrangement joins TRBV10-3 to TRBJ2-7, with TRBD1 matching 9 bases. This CDR3 is 12 amino acids long. Germline V gene sequence: CDR1 ENHRY, CDR2 SYGVKD. The V and J ends lost 6 bases and 6 bases, in that order; junction bases with no gene match: 3. DNA for the CDR3: TGTGCCATCAGGGGACAGGGAGGCGAGCAGTACTTC. Its translation: CAIRGQGGEQYF.

This chain connects TRBV6-2 or TRBV6-3 to TRBJ2-7; possibly TRBD2 for D (5 bases). Per the germline V gene, CDR1 is MNHEY and CDR2 is SVGEGT. The CDR3 sequence is 12 residues long. The germline V and J ends were trimmed by 2 bases and 6 bases, with 8 bases remaining between them. This CDR3 reads CASSYGGFEQYF. CDR3 nucleotides: TGTGCCAGCAGTTACGGAGGTTTCGAGCAGTACTTC.

The chain has TRBV11-3 and TRBJ2-7; 8 bases fit TRBD2. The CDR3 is 13 amino acids. V lost 5 bases, J lost 3 bases, and 3 bases stayed unmatched. CDR1 and CDR2 (germline): SGHNT, YENEEA. The CDR3 sequence is CASSRGGLYEQYF. The CDR3 region has the DNA TGTGCCAGCAGCCGGGGGGGGCTCTACGAGCAGTACTTC.

The chain recombines TRBV7-9 with TRBJ2-1, with 8 positions matching TRBD1. V shed 7 bases and J 8 bases; nucleotides not matched to a gene: 10. Germline V gene data show CDR1 as SEHNR and CDR2 as FQNEAQ (reference sequence). This CDR3 spans 14 amino acids. In nucleotides, the CDR3 is TGTGCCAGCAACGGAGGGACAGGTATAGATGAGCAGTTCTTC. This gives the protein CASNGGTGIDEQFF.

The gene calls are TRBV7-9 and TRBJ1-4, with D possibly being TRBD1 (6 bases). Deletions cut 4 bases from V and 7 bases from J, with 19 bases between. The CDR3 sequence is 16 residues long. Germline V CDR1 and CDR2: SEHNR, FQNEAQ (reference sequence). The CDR3 nucleotides read TGTGCCAGCAGCTCATTATTAGGGGGAGATGGTGAAAAACTGTTTTTT. Residues: CASSSLLGGDGEKLFF.

This sequence joins TRBV11-3 and TRBJ2-3; D perhaps matches TRBD2 (7 bases). Trimming took 4 bases from V and 2 from J, leaving 13 bases between them. Germline CDR1 reads SGHNT; CDR2 reads YENEEA. The CDR3 length is 15 residues. The CDR3, as DNA: TGTGCCAGCAGCTCACGGGGGGCATACACAGATACGCAGTATTTT. Encoded protein: CASSSRGAYTDTQYF.

The chain recombines TRBV9 with TRBJ1-2; the D is unclear. Germline-derived CDR1 and CDR2 are SGDLS and YYNGEE. V lost 0 bases and J 8 bases, leaving 11 bases between the germline ends. The CDR3 loop spans 13 amino acids. CDR3 residues: CASSVEIGGGYTF. In DNA form, the CDR3 reads TGTGCCAGCAGCGTAGAAATAGGAGGAGGCTACACCTTC.

The chain recombines TRBV24-1 with TRBJ1-2, with D possibly matching TRBD1 (6 bases). In germline, CDR1 is KGHDR, CDR2 SFDVKD. The CDR3 extends over 15 amino acids. Trimming pared 1 base from V and 3 bases from J, leaving 11 bases between. In DNA form, the CDR3 reads TGTGCCACCAGTGATTTCAGGGGACGTGACTATGGCTACACCTTC. Protein sequence: CATSDFRGRDYGYTF.

The rearrangement links TRBV5-1 to TRBJ2-7; TRBD1 aligns across 8 bases. V lost 0 bases, J lost 2 bases, and 4 bases stayed unmatched. Germline CDR1 and CDR2: SGHRS and YFSETQ. This CDR3 region has 15 residues. The CDR3 sequence: CASSLAGTGAYEQYF. The CDR3 DNA reads TGCGCCAGCAGCTTGGCCGGGACAGGAGCCTACGAGCAGTACTTC.

The chain uses TRBV2 and TRBJ2-7; 8 nucleotides match TRBD2. With V trimmed by 6 bases and J by 4 bases, 5 bases remained unmatched. CDR1 and CDR2 (germline): SNHLY, FYNNEI. The CDR3 sequence is 13 residues long. The CDR3 reads CASRPTSEYEQYF. The CDR3 bases are TGTGCCAGCAGGCCGACTAGCGAATACGAGCAGTACTTC.

This clone came up once. This chain joins TRBV2 and TRBJ2-7; D is ambiguous. The CDR3 loop spans 11 amino acids. Looked up from germline, CDR1 is SNHLY and CDR2 is FYNNEI. DNA of the CDR3: TGTGTAACCAGTTCCCCCTACGAGCAGTACTTC. Translated, it gives CVTSSPYEQYF.

The genes are TRBV5-1 and TRBJ1-2, with TRBD1 matching over 10 bases. The CDR3 length is 17 residues. After removal of 0 bases from V and 2 bases from J, the junction contained 7 bases not matched to a gene. Germline values: CDR1 SGHRS, CDR2 YFSETQ. The CDR3 sequence: CASSLGTGGQGNYGYTF. The CDR3 bases are TGCGCCAGCAGCTTGGGCACCGGGGGACAGGGGAACTATGGCTACACCTTC.

The rearrangement links TRBV7-9 to TRBJ1-1; D not resolved. Trimming pared 1 base from V and 2 bases from J, leaving 14 bases between. The length of the CDR3 is 16 residues. CDR1 is SEHNR and CDR2 is FQNEAQ in the germline V gene (reference sequence). CDR3 protein: CASSLDSWAANTEAFF. CDR3 in DNA: TGTGCCAGCAGCTTAGATTCCTGGGCAGCAAACACTGAAGCTTTCTTT.

The V call is TRBV12-3 or TRBV12-4, the J call TRBJ1-1; no reliable D call. V lost 3 bases to trimming and J lost 6 bases, with 8 bases between them. The CDR3 is made up of 12 amino acids. CDR3 amino acids: CASSFYLAEAFF. CDR3 DNA: TGTGCCAGCAGTTTCTATCTGGCTGAAGCTTTCTTT.

The rearrangement links TRBV27 to TRBJ2-7, with 10 positions matching TRBD1. Germline loops: CDR1 MNHEY, CDR2 SMNVEV (reference sequence). V lost 4 bases to trimming and J lost 3 bases; unmatched junction nucleotides: 3. The CDR3 sequence is 14 residues long. CDR3 nucleotide sequence: TGTGCCAGCAGTTCGGGACAGGGGAACTACGAGCAGTACTTC. Protein: CASSSGQGNYEQYF.